This TCR beta chain was observed in a study of metastatic and nonmetastatic thyroid tumors. The study, taken as a whole, reports: Reported TCR beta diversity, measured in blood and tumor, was significantly higher for malignant thyroid tumors than for benign nodules.

This clone was detected once. Its antigen is undetermined. Germline and junction disagree at one end, which may indicate a read error. Patients were all untreated before their thyroid surgery. TCRdb re-clonotyped the PCR reads through MiXCR. The sample includes 15,000 to 20,000 clones, roughly 24% of them seen just once. The TCR was taken from a female donor with papillary thyroid cancer or a benign thyroid nodule (not recorded which). Some clones in this sample may be carry-over from other donors' samples. The source material was adjacent normal tissue.

The DNA of the CDR3 is TGTGCTAGCAGCTTAAATGGCCTTGACACAGATACGCAGTATTTT. It codes for CASSLNGLDTDTQYF. The chain employs TRBV7-7 and TRBJ2-3, with D unclear. The CDR3 totals 15 residues. Germline assignment: CDR1 SSHAT and CDR2 FNYEAQ (reference sequence). Full variable domain (rest looked up from reference TRBV7-7 and TRBJ2-3): GAGVSQSPRYKVTKRGQDVTLRCDPISSHATLYWYQQALGQGPEFLTYFNYEAQPDKSGLPSDRFSAERPEGSISTLTIQRTEQRDSAMYRCASSLNGLDTDTQYFGPGTRLTVL.